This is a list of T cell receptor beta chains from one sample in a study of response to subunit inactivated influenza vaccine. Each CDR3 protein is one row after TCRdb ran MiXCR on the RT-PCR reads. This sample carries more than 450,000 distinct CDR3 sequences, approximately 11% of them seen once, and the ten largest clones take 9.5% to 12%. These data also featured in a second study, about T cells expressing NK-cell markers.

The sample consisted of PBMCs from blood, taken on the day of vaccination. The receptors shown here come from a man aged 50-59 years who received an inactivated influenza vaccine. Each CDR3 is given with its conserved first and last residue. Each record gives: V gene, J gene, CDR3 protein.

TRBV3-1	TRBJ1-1	CASGQGFLATEAFF
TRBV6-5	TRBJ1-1	CASSYSRGTGHTEAFF
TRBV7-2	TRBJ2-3	CASSLVGAYSTDTQYF
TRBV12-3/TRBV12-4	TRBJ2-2	CASRLGQDTGELFF
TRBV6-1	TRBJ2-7	CASSLRDGFYEQYF
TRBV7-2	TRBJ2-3	CASSLAAVTDTQYF
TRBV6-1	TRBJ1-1	CASSRDRAKNTEAFF
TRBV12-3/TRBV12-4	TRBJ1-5	CASSPSFNQPQHF
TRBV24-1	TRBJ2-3	CATTQGGRSTDTQYF
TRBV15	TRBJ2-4	CATSILSSIQYF
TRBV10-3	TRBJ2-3	CAISEGLAVDTQYF
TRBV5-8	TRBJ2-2	CASSLRGLPTGELFF
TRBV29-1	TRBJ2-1	CSVVRSYNEQFF
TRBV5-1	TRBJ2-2	CASNGQGAGTGELFF
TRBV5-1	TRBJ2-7	CASSGTGGGDEQYF
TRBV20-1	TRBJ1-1	CSVRGRSMNTEAFF
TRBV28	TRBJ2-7	CASRRSQGYEQYF
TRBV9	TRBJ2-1	CASSVEGQGREQFF
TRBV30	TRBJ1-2	CAWSVQQHYGYTF
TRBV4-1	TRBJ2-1	CASSQPRLASYNEQFF
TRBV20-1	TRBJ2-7	CSARDLGQGTGEQYF
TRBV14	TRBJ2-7	CASSQQYAGEQYF
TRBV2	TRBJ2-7	CASSEGMEAYEQYF
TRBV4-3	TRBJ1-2	CASSRSRGGSDYGYTF
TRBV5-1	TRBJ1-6	CASSLEGADNSPLHF
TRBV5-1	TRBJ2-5	CASSPKDRREQETQYF
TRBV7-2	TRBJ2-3	CASIKSGLAKDTQYF
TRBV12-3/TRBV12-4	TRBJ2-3	CASRLPGVGTDTQYF
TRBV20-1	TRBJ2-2	CSARRRGRSGELFF
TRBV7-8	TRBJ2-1	CASSLTGNAGNEQFF
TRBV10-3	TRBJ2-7	CAISESLESRQYF
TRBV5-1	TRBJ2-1	CASSFTGYNEQFF
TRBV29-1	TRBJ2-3	CSCFGLGLTDTQYF
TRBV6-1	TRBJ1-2	CESSEGLNYGYTF
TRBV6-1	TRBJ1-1	CASSEPRTEAFF